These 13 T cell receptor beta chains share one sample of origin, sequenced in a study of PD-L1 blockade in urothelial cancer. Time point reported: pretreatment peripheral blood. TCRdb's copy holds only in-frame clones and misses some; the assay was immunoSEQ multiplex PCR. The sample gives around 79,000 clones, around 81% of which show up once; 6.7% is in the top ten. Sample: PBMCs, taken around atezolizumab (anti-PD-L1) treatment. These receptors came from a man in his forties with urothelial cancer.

The CDR3 DNA reads as TGTGCCAGTAGTATCATGGCAGGGAAAAACAATGAGCAGTTCTTC. Translating gives CASSIMAGKNNEQFF. The chain couples TRBV19 to TRBJ2-1; a weak D match, TRBD1 (5 bases). Germline CDR1 is LNHDA and CDR2 is SQIVND (reference sequence). The CDR3 consists of 15 residues. The germline V and J ends were trimmed by 3 bases and 5 bases, with 14 bases remaining between them.

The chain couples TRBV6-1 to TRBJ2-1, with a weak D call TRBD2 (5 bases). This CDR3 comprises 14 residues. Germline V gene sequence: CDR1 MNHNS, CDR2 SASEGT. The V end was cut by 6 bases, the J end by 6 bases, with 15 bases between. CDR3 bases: TGTGCCAGCAGGGACTGGAGCCTCATCAATGAGCAGTTCTTC. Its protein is CASRDWSLINEQFF.

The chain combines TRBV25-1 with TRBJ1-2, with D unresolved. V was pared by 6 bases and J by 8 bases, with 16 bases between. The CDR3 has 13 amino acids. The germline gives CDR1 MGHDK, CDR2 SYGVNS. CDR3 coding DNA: TGTGCCAGCAGGGGTACAGTGTTACAGGGCTACACCTTC. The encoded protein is CASRGTVLQGYTF.

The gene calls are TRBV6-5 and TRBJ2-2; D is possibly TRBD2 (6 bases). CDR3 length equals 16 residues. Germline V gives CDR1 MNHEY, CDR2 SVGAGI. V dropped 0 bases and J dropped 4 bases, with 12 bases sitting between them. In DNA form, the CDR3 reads TGTGCCAGCAGTTACTCCCCGGGACTCCGCACCGGGGAGCTGTTTTTT. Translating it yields CASSYSPGLRTGELFF.

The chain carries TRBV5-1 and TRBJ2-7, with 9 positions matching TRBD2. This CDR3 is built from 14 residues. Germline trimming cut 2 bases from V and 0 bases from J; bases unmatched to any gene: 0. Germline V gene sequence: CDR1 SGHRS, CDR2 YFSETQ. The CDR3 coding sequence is TGCGCCAGCAGCTTTAGCGGGAGCTCCTACGAGCAGTACTTC. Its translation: CASSFSGSSYEQYF.

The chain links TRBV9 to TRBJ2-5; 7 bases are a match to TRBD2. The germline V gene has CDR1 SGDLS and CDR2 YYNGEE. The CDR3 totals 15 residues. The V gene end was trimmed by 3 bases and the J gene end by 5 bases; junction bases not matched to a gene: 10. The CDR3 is CASSGGATSRETQYF. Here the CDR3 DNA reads TGTGCCAGCAGCGGAGGCGCGACTAGCCGGGAGACCCAGTACTTC.

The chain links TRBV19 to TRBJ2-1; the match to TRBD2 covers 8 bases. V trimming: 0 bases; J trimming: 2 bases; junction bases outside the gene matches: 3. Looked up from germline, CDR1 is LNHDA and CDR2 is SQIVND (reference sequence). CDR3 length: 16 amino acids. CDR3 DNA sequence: TGTGCCAGTAGTATAGAGCCGGGACTAGCCTACAATGAGCAGTTCTTC. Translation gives CASSIEPGLAYNEQFF.

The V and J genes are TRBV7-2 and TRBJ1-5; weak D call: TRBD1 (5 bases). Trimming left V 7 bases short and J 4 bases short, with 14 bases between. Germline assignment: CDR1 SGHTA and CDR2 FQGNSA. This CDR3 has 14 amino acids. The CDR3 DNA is TGTGCCAGCACGCTCGACAGCGCAAATCAGCCCCAGCATTTT. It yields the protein CASTLDSANQPQHF.

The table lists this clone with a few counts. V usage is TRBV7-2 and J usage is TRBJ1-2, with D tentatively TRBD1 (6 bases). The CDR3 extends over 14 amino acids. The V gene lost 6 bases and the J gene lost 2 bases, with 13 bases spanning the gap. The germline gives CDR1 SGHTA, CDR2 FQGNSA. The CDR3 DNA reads TGTGCCAGCAGTTCACGGACAGAAAACTATGGCTACACCTTC. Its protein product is CASSSRTENYGYTF.

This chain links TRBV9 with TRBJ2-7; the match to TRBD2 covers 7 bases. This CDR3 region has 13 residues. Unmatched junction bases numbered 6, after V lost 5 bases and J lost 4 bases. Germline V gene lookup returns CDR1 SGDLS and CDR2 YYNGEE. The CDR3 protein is CASSFGGSYEQYF. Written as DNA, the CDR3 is TGTGCCAGCAGTTTCGGCGGGAGTTACGAGCAGTACTTC. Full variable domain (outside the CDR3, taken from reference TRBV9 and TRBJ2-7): DSGVTQTPKHLITATGQRVTLRCSPRSGDLSVYWYQQSLDQGLQFLIQYYNGEERAKGNILERFSAQQFPDLHSELNLSSLELGDSALYFCASSFGGSYEQYFGPGTRLTVT.

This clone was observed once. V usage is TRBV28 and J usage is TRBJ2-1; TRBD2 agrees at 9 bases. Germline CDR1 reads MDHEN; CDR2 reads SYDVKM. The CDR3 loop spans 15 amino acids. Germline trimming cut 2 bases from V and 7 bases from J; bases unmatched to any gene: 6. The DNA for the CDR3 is TGTGCCAGCAGTTTACAGCGGGAGGCCAATAATGAGCAGTTCTTC. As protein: CASSLQREANNEQFF.

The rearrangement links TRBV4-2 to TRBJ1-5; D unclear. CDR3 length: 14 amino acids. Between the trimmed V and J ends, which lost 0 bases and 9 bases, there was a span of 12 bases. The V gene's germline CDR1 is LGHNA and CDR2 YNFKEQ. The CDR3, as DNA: TGTGCCAGCAGCCAAGAGGAGCCCCCCTCGCCCCAGCATTTT. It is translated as CASSQEEPPSPQHF.

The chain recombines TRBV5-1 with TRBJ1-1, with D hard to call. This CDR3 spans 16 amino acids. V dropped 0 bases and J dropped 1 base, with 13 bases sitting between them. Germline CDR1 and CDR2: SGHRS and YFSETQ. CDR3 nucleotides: TGCGCCAGCAGCTTGGCCGCCGGGGTGGGGAACACTGAAGCTTTCTTT. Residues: CASSLAAGVGNTEAFF.